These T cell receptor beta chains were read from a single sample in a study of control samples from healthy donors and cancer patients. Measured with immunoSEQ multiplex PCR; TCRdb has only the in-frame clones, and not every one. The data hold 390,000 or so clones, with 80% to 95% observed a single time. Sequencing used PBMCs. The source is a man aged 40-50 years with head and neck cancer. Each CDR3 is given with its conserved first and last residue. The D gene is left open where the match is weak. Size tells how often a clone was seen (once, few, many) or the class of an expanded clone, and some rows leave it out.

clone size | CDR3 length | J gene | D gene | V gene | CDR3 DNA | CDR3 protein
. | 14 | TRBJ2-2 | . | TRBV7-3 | TGTGCCAGCCGAGGTGCAGGCGGCACCGGGGAGCTGTTTTTT | CASRGAGGTGELFF
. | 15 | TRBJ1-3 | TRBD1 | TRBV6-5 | TGTGCCAGCAGTTCCCGGGACAGGGACAGAAACACCATATATTTT | CASSSRDRDRNTIYF
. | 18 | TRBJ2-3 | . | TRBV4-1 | TGCGCCAGCAGCCTTGGGACTCGCTCCTCGGTCCGCACAGATACGCAGTATTTT | CASSLGTRSSVRTDTQYF
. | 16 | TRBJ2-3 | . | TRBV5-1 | TGCGCCAGCAGTACCGGGTTTACTCCTAGCACAGATACGCAGTATTTT | CASSTGFTPSTDTQYF
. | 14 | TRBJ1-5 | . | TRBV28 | TGTGCCAGCAGGGTACACGCGAGCAATCAGCCCCAGCATTTT | CASRVHASNQPQHF
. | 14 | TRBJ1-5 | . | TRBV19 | TGTGCCAGTAGTAGCAGGGGCAGGGATCAGCCCCAGCATTTT | CASSSRGRDQPQHF
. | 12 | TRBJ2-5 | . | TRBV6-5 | TGTGCCAGCAGTTACGGTTGGGAGACCCAGTACTTC | CASSYGWETQYF
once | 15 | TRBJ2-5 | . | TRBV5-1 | TGCGCCAGCAGCTATGACAGGCCTATCCAAGAGACCCAGTACTTC | CASSYDRPIQETQYF
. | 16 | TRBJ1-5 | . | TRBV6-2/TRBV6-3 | TGTGCCAGCAGATACGAGGGCTCCCGATTCAATCAGCCCCAGCATTTT | CASRYEGSRFNQPQHF
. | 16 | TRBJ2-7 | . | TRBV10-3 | TGTGCCATCAGTGAAAAGGACAGCGCGACCACCTACGAGCAGTACTTC | CAISEKDSATTYEQYF
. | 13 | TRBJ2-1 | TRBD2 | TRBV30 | TGTGCCTGGAGTGTCGGGGGGGGCAATGAGCAGTTCTTC | CAWSVGGGNEQFF